This T cell receptor beta chain is drawn from a study of high-grade serous ovarian cancer treatment subgroups. Study in general: Samples averaged roughly 14,000 reads and about 7,100 unique TCR beta rearrangements.

Profiling relied on immunoSEQ multiplex PCR, and the TCRdb table lists in-frame clones only, not all of them. The table includes about 8,500 clones, 76% detected once. Study conclusions and caveats: Repertoire analysis covered CDR3 alone, not CDR1 or CDR2. These tumor repertoires lack spatial information from bulk sequencing.

Comment on this clone: Its target is not known.

This CDR3 region has 13 residues. Trimming took 6 bases from V and 6 from J; bases not matched to a gene: 7. Germline V CDR1 and CDR2: MNHEY, SVGAGI. Tumor tissue was taken before any definitive surgery or chemotherapy was given. This TCR was sampled from a human donor with high-grade serous ovarian cancer. Specimen: tumor tissue. This chain joins TRBV6-5 and TRBJ2-5, with 7 bases that match TRBD2. In nucleotides, the CDR3 is TGTGCCAGCAGGCGACTAGCAGCGCAGACCCAGTACTTC. As protein: CASRRLAAQTQYF.